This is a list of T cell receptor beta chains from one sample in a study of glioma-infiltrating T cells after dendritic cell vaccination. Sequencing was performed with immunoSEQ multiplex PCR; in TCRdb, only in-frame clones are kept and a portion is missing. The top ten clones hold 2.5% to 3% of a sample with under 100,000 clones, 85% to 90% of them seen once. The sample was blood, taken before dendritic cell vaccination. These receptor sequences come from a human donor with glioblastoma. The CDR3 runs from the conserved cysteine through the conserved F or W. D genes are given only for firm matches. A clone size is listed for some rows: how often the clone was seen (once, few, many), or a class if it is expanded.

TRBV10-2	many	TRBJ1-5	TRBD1	CASSGGDRGYQPQHF	TGCGCCAGCAGTGGTGGGGACAGGGGATATCAGCCCCAGCATTTT
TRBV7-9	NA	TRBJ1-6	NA	CASHQGQGSPLHF	TGTGCCAGCCATCAGGGCCAGGGTTCACCCCTCCACTTT
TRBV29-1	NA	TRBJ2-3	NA	CSSGGGTDTQYF	TGCAGCTCAGGCGGGGGCACAGATACGCAGTATTTT
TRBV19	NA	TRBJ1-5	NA	CASSMYREWGQPQHF	TGTGCCAGTAGTATGTACAGGGAGTGGGGTCAGCCCCAGCATTTT
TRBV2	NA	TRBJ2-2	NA	CASSDWQVVTGELFF	TGTGCCAGCAGTGATTGGCAGGTTGTCACCGGGGAGCTGTTTTTT
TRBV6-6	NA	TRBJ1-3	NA	CASSYAGGNTIYF	TGTGCCAGCAGTTACGCAGGGGGAAACACCATATATTTT
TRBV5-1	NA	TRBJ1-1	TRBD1	CASSPQGEDTEAFF	TGCGCCAGCAGCCCACAGGGGGAGGACACTGAAGCTTTCTTT
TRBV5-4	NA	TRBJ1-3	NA	CASSFDSYSGNTIYF	TGTGCCAGCAGCTTTGACAGTTACTCTGGAAACACCATATATTTT
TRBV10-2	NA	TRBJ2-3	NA	CATAVTGLGFGTDTQYF	TGCGCCACCGCCGTCACGGGACTCGGATTCGGCACAGATACGCAGTATTTT
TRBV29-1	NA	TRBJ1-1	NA	CSVEGMDIEAFF	TGCAGCGTTGAAGGTATGGACATTGAAGCTTTCTTT
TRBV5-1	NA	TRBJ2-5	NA	CASSLVGPQETQYF	TGCGCCAGCAGCTTGGTGGGGCCTCAAGAGACCCAGTACTTC
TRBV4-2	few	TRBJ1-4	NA	CASSLLAEKLFF	TGTGCCAGCAGCCTACTCGCGGAAAAACTGTTTTTT
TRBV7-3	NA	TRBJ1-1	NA	CASSSREGAEAFF	TGTGCCAGCAGCTCCAGGGAAGGGGCAGAAGCTTTCTTT
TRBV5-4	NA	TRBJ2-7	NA	CASSYDSPTYEQYF	TGTGCCAGCAGCTATGACAGCCCGACCTACGAGCAGTACTTC
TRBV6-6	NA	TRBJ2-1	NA	CASSYIGDEQFF	TGTGCCAGCAGTTACATAGGGGATGAGCAGTTCTTC
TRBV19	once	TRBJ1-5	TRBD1	CASGGTGTGIQPQHF	TGTGCCAGTGGGGGTACCGGGACAGGGATTCAGCCCCAGCATTTT
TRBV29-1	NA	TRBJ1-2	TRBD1	CSTTGGNGYTF	TGCAGCACTACAGGGGGCAATGGCTACACCTTC
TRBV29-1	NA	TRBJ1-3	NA	CSVGTAFGNTIYF	TGCAGCGTTGGAACAGCCTTTGGAAACACCATATATTTT
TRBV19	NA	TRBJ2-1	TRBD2	CATSGGGRYNEQFF	TGTGCCACCTCCGGGGGGGGGAGGTACAATGAGCAGTTCTTC
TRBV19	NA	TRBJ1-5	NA	CASSIGGDQPQHF	TGTGCCAGTAGTATAGGGGGAGATCAGCCCCAGCATTTT
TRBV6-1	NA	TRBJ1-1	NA	CASSVRQIMNTEAFF	TGTGCCAGCAGCGTGAGACAAATCATGAACACTGAAGCTTTCTTT
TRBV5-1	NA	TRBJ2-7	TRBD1	CASSLAGGTGSYEQYF	TGCGCCAGCAGCTTGGCAGGCGGGACAGGGAGCTACGAGCAGTACTTC
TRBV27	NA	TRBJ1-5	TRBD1	CASSGDRRRRVIF	TGTGCCAGCAGTGGGGACAGGCGCCGGCGCGTGATTTTT
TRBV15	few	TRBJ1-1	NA	CATSRRDRRDTEAFF	TGTGCCACCAGCAGGAGGGATCGGAGGGACACTGAAGCTTTCTTT
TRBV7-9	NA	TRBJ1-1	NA	CASSLGVPGESTEAFF	TGTGCCAGCAGCTTAGGGGTCCCGGGTGAGTCCACTGAAGCTTTCTTT
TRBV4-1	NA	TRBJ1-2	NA	CASSQDPGFGSANYGYTF	TGCGCCAGCAGCCAAGATCCGGGATTTGGGTCAGCTAACTATGGCTACACCTTC
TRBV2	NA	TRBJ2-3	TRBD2	CASKGLASIDTQYF	TGTGCCAGCAAGGGACTAGCGTCCATAGATACGCAGTATTTT
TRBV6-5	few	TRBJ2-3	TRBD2	CASSGGSVDTQYF	TGTGCCAGCAGTGGCGGGAGTGTGGATACGCAGTATTTT